Listed below are T cell receptor beta chains from one sample, sequenced in a study of blood T cell repertoires in COVID-19. Here immunoSEQ multiplex PCR was the method, and the copy in TCRdb shows in-frame clones only, minus some. The table includes about 200,000 clones, roughly four fifths detected once. The sample taken for sequencing was peripheral blood. These receptor sequences come from a human donor with acute or convalescent COVID-19. The donor label of this sample is uncertain. Each CDR3 is given with its conserved first and last residue. Each record gives: V gene, clone size, J gene, CDR3 protein. Size tells how often a clone was seen (once, few, many) or the class of an expanded clone, and some rows leave it out.

v_gene: TRBV10-3; abundance: once; j_gene: TRBJ1-2; CDR3aa: CAISESTGPFGYTF
v_gene: TRBV6-2/TRBV6-3; abundance: few; j_gene: TRBJ2-3; CDR3aa: CASSSGGGSTDTQYF
v_gene: TRBV4-1; abundance: once; j_gene: TRBJ1-6; CDR3aa: CASSQEPLGQGALPGTSPLHF
v_gene: TRBV19; abundance: once; j_gene: TRBJ2-5; CDR3aa: CASSINGAGAETQYF
v_gene: TRBV20-1; abundance: .; j_gene: TRBJ2-1; CDR3aa: CSARKRDEQFF
v_gene: TRBV28; abundance: .; j_gene: TRBJ1-5; CDR3aa: CASSDGTGANSNQPQHF
v_gene: TRBV7-3; abundance: .; j_gene: TRBJ2-1; CDR3aa: CASSLYGSPYNEQFF
v_gene: TRBV5-1; abundance: .; j_gene: TRBJ2-7; CDR3aa: CASSPQSGTRNGEQYF
v_gene: TRBV7-3; abundance: .; j_gene: TRBJ2-1; CDR3aa: CASSLGGDYNEQFF
v_gene: TRBV4-2; abundance: .; j_gene: TRBJ2-3; CDR3aa: CASSHSRGATDTQYF
v_gene: TRBV9; abundance: few; j_gene: TRBJ1-1; CDR3aa: CASSAGTGSVGDTEAFF
v_gene: TRBV5-1; abundance: once; j_gene: TRBJ2-3; CDR3aa: CASSLAIGTGDRTDTQYF
v_gene: TRBV6-5; abundance: .; j_gene: TRBJ1-4; CDR3aa: CASSYSIRGNEKLFF
v_gene: TRBV29-1; abundance: .; j_gene: TRBJ1-4; CDR3aa: CSVGLWTTANEKLFF
v_gene: TRBV2; abundance: once; j_gene: TRBJ1-6; CDR3aa: CASTPGGQGSSPLHF
v_gene: TRBV18; abundance: .; j_gene: TRBJ2-7; CDR3aa: CASSARQGKNEQYF
v_gene: TRBV28; abundance: .; j_gene: TRBJ2-1; CDR3aa: CASSRSGRNEQFF
v_gene: TRBV28; abundance: .; j_gene: TRBJ1-2; CDR3aa: CASSPPGQRYGYTF
v_gene: TRBV5-4; abundance: .; j_gene: TRBJ2-1; CDR3aa: CASSLGTSGNEQFF
v_gene: TRBV11-3; abundance: .; j_gene: TRBJ2-2; CDR3aa: CASSLGAGELFF
v_gene: TRBV7-2; abundance: few; j_gene: TRBJ2-7; CDR3aa: CASSGHRGRGEQYF
v_gene: TRBV5-1; abundance: .; j_gene: TRBJ1-2; CDR3aa: CASSLTGGAGGYTF
v_gene: TRBV5-1; abundance: few; j_gene: TRBJ2-1; CDR3aa: CASSLDSGAANEQFF
v_gene: TRBV27; abundance: .; j_gene: TRBJ1-1; CDR3aa: CASSSGTALEAFF
v_gene: TRBV24-1; abundance: once; j_gene: TRBJ2-1; CDR3aa: CATSDSSGSKNEQFF
v_gene: TRBV5-4; abundance: once; j_gene: TRBJ2-7; CDR3aa: CASRPQGTTYEQYF
v_gene: TRBV6-5; abundance: .; j_gene: TRBJ1-1; CDR3aa: CASRQRQNTEAFF
v_gene: TRBV6-5; abundance: .; j_gene: TRBJ1-6; CDR3aa: CASSWGGQGRNSPLHF
v_gene: TRBV19; abundance: .; j_gene: TRBJ1-1; CDR3aa: CASSIDGTGRTEAFF
v_gene: TRBV7-2; abundance: .; j_gene: TRBJ1-4; CDR3aa: CASSPAWGVGEKLFF
v_gene: TRBV5-1; abundance: .; j_gene: TRBJ1-2; CDR3aa: CASRETGGRGYTF
v_gene: TRBV18; abundance: .; j_gene: TRBJ2-7; CDR3aa: CASSPLGAENEQYF
v_gene: TRBV7-2; abundance: .; j_gene: TRBJ2-5; CDR3aa: CASSLAGTSGQETQYF